The 29 T cell receptor beta chains listed next were all sequenced from one sample in a study of T-cell memory formation after mild COVID-19. MiXCR, run by TCRdb on the 5' RACE reads, gives a single entry per CDR3 protein. This sample has around 420,000 distinct CDR3 sequences; 20% to 30% occur once, and the top ten carry around 8.1%. The sequenced sample consisted of PBMCs or a T cell subset sorted from them (not recorded which). The receptors come from an adult woman who had mild COVID-19 (a few samples of this study predate the infection). Cell type and time point are not known.

The chain carries TRBV7-3 and TRBJ2-7; 10 bases are shared with TRBD1. The CDR3 length is 14 residues. The V gene's germline CDR1 is SGHTA and CDR2 FQGTGA. J was trimmed by 7 bases and V by 4 bases; bases with no gene match: 7. The CDR3 here is CASSYGQGDEEQYF. DNA for the CDR3: TGTGCCAGCAGCTACGGACAGGGGGACGAGGAGCAGTACTTC.

The V gene is TRBV11-3, the J gene TRBJ2-1; D uncertain. From germline, CDR1 is SGHNT and CDR2 YENEEA. The CDR3 covers 12 residues. Trimming removed 3 bases from V and 5 bases from J, with 5 bases in between. CDR3 bases: TGTGCCAGCAGCTTTGTTGACAATGAGCAGTTCTTC. This translates into CASSFVDNEQFF.

This clonotype has a handful of counts. The chain employs TRBV7-9 and TRBJ2-5; 12 bases agree with TRBD2. The CDR3 is 19 residues long. The germline CDR1 and CDR2 sequences are SEHNR and FQNEAQ (reference sequence). V dropped 4 bases and J dropped 0; count of bases not matched to a gene: 12. The CDR3 reads CASSSPGLAGSWYQETQYF. CDR3 in DNA: TGTGCCAGCAGCTCACCAGGACTAGCGGGGTCTTGGTACCAAGAGACCCAGTACTTC. Supplemented by reference TRBV7-9 and TRBJ2-5, the full variable domain reads DTGVSQNPRHKITKRGQNVTFRCDPISEHNRLYWYRQTLGQGPEFLTYFQNEAQLEKSRLLSDRFSAERPKGSFSTLEIQRTEQGDSAMYLCASSSPGLAGSWYQETQYFGPGTRLLVL.

This clonotype has only a few counts. CDR3 in DNA: TGTGCCAGCGGGGACAGGGGCCGAAATTCACCCCTCCACTTT. Protein product: CASGDRGRNSPLHF. The chain joins TRBV2 to TRBJ1-6; the match to TRBD1 covers 10 bases. This CDR3 is 14 amino acids long. The V segment lost 8 bases and the J segment 7 bases; nucleotides outside the gene matches: 5. CDR1 SNHLY and CDR2 FYNNEI come from the germline V gene.

This clonotype was seen more than once but under ten times. This chain uses TRBV6-2 or TRBV6-3 with TRBJ2-7; possibly TRBD1 for D (5 bases). The CDR3 covers 12 residues. The V gene's germline CDR1 is MNHEY and CDR2 SVGEGT. Trimming left V 6 bases short and J 1 base short, with 7 bases between. The CDR3 reads CASRTVSYEQYF. The CDR3 DNA follows: TGTGCCAGCAGGACAGTTTCCTACGAGCAGTACTTC.

This clonotype has a count of ten or more. The genes are TRBV29-1 and TRBJ2-7, with 9 nucleotides matching TRBD1. The CDR3 runs to 14 residues. Trimming cost V 7 bases and J 6 bases; bases outside gene matches: 13. From germline, CDR1 is SQVTM and CDR2 ANQGSEA. The CDR3 sequence is CSAQGQGPAGEQYF. The CDR3, as DNA: TGCAGCGCGCAGGGACAGGGACCCGCGGGCGAGCAGTACTTC.

The chain joins TRBV5-1 to TRBJ2-2; 7 bases line up with TRBD2. CDR3 length equals 15 residues. CDR1 is SGHRS and CDR2 is YFSETQ in the germline V gene. With V trimmed by 1 base and J by 1 base, 1 base remained unmatched. CDR3 region: CASSLSGKNTGELFF. CDR3 nucleotides: TGCGCCAGCAGCTTGAGCGGGAAGAACACCGGGGAGCTGTTTTTT.

The chain links TRBV13 to TRBJ2-1; D ambiguous. Trimming left V 4 bases short and J 1 base short, with 11 bases between. Germline V CDR1 and CDR2: PRHDT, FYEKMQ (reference sequence). The CDR3 spans 15 residues. The CDR3 nucleotides read TGTGCCAGCAGCTCGGTGCTCCTGTCCTACAATGAGCAGTTCTTC. It encodes CASSSVLLSYNEQFF.

This clonotype turned up a few times. The chain combines TRBV5-1 with TRBJ2-5; 15 bases map to TRBD2. V dropped 4 bases and J dropped 2; count of bases not matched to a gene: 3. The CDR3 length is 16 residues. Germline V gene lookup returns CDR1 SGHRS and CDR2 YFSETQ. The CDR3 nucleotides are TGCGCCAGCAGCCCCGGGACTAGCGGGGGGCAAGAGACCCAGTACTTC. Protein: CASSPGTSGGQETQYF.

The rearrangement joins TRBV18 to TRBJ2-3; D call uncertain. Germline V lookup: CDR1 KGHSH, CDR2 LQKENI. V was shortened by 2 bases and J by 7 bases, with 13 bases between the two germline ends. This CDR3 has 14 amino acids. The CDR3 spells CASSPGVADNTQYF. The CDR3 DNA reads as TGTGCCAGCTCACCAGGGGTGGCTGACAATACGCAGTATTTT.

V is TRBV12-3 or TRBV12-4 and J is TRBJ2-3; 11 bases are shared with TRBD2. With 6 bases clipped from V and 3 bases from J, the junction kept 5 bases outside the gene matches. The CDR3 has 15 amino acids. The CDR3: CASRKTSGKTDTQYF. The DNA for the CDR3 is TGTGCCAGCAGAAAGACTAGCGGGAAGACAGATACGCAGTATTTT.

The chain recombines TRBV20-1 with TRBJ2-3; no firm D call. V dropped 5 bases and J dropped 3 bases, with 12 bases sitting between them. This CDR3 spans 13 amino acids. CDR1 DFQATT and CDR2 SNEGSKA come from the germline V gene (reference sequence). Here the CDR3 reads CSAASGITDTQYF. CDR3 nucleotide sequence: TGCAGTGCTGCCTCTGGCATTACAGATACGCAGTATTTT.

V usage is TRBV23-1 and J usage is TRBJ2-5; tentatively, D is TRBD2 (6 bases). TRBV23-1 is an open reading frame whose function is uncertain. This CDR3 contains 11 residues. The ends were cut back, 3 bases at V and 12 bases at J, with 11 bases in the middle. The CDR3 DNA reads TGCGCCAGCAGTCATCCGGGACTCGAGTACTTC. Translating gives CASSHPGLEYF.

This clonotype was seen a few times. The J gene is TRBJ2-5, the V gene TRBV6-1, with D perhaps TRBD1 or TRBD2 (6 bases each). With 2 bases removed from V and 5 bases from J, the gap between germline ends came to 12 bases. Looked up from germline, CDR1 is MNHNS and CDR2 is SASEGT. The CDR3 has 14 residues. The CDR3 is CASSETVGGETQYF. Written as DNA, the CDR3 is TGTGCCAGCAGTGAAACCGTAGGGGGGGAGACCCAGTACTTC.

This clonotype turned up a few times. The gene calls are TRBV7-6 and TRBJ2-7; D might be TRBD2 (5 bases). V was shortened by 2 bases and J by 6 bases, with 11 bases between the two germline ends. The CDR3 loop spans 13 amino acids. The germline gives CDR1 SGHVS, CDR2 FNYEAQ. The CDR3: CASSLYVRGEQYF. The CDR3, as DNA: TGTGCCAGCAGCTTATACGTCCGGGGCGAGCAGTACTTC.

The table lists this clonotype with a few counts. The chain links TRBV5-1 to TRBJ2-3, with unresolved D. This CDR3 has 12 residues. With 0 bases removed from V and 6 bases from J, the gap between germline ends came to 5 bases. CDR1 is SGHRS and CDR2 is YFSETQ in the germline V gene. For the CDR3, the DNA is TGCGCCAGCAGCTTGGAGATGGATACGCAGTATTTT. Its protein is CASSLEMDTQYF. Based on the CDR3 plus reference TRBV5-1 and TRBJ2-3, the full variable domain is KAGVTQTPRYLIKTRGQQVTLSCSPISGHRSVSWYQQTPGQGLQFLFEYFSETQRNKGNFPGRFSGRQFSNSRSEMNVSTLELGDSALYLCASSLEMDTQYFGPGTRLTVL.

V usage is TRBV10-2 and J usage is TRBJ1-1, with D hard to call. This CDR3 has 14 residues. Trimming pared 6 bases from V and 2 bases from J, leaving 13 bases between. CDR1 WSHSY and CDR2 SAAADI come from the germline V gene. The CDR3 reads CASRDPGPNTEAFF. For the CDR3, the DNA is TGCGCCAGCAGGGACCCCGGACCTAACACTGAAGCTTTCTTT.

Ten or more counts support this clonotype. The rearrangement joins TRBV7-2 to TRBJ2-5; TRBD1 matches 8 bases. V lost 3 bases, J lost 4 bases, and 4 bases stayed unmatched. Germline V lookup: CDR1 SGHTA, CDR2 FQGNSA. The CDR3 is made up of 14 amino acids. CDR3 coding DNA: TGTGCCAGCAGCTTGGCAGGGGGCACAGAGACCCAGTACTTC. Translating it yields CASSLAGGTETQYF.

This clonotype showed up just a few times. The chain couples TRBV29-1 to TRBJ2-5; D possibly matches TRBD1 or TRBD2 (5 bases each). Germline V gives CDR1 SQVTM, CDR2 ANQGSEA. The V end lost 7 bases, the J end lost 7 bases, and 25 bases lay between the germline ends. This CDR3 is 15 amino acids long. CDR3 in amino acids: CSARSYGGRGGTQYF. CDR3 nucleotides: TGCAGCGCACGATCTTATGGGGGACGGGGTGGGACCCAGTACTTC.

This chain links TRBV5-1 with TRBJ2-1; 15 bases align to TRBD2. The CDR3 totals 19 residues. Germline assignment: CDR1 SGHRS and CDR2 YFSETQ. V was clipped by 1 base and J by 1 base; unmatched bases: 6. The CDR3 bases are TGCGCCAGCAGCTTGCCCGGACTAGCGGGAGGGTCTTCCTACAATGAGCAGTTCTTC. Encoded protein: CASSLPGLAGGSSYNEQFF.

This clonotype appeared a few times. The rearrangement uses TRBV29-1 and TRBJ1-5; TRBD1 is a possible D gene (6 bases). Looked up from germline, CDR1 is SQVTM and CDR2 is ANQGSEA. The ends were cut back, 4 bases at V and 6 bases at J, with 13 bases in the middle. The CDR3 is 13 residues long. The CDR3 loop reads CSVATGLGQPQHF. The CDR3 DNA reads as TGCAGCGTTGCCACAGGGCTAGGTCAGCCCCAGCATTTT.

This clonotype was observed many times. CDR3 nucleotides: TGTGCCAGCAGTGAATCGCCGACTCAGCGGGAGAGCGAGCAGTACTTC. Residues: CASSESPTQRESEQYF. This chain connects TRBV25-1 to TRBJ2-7, with 8 bases matching TRBD2. The CDR3 extends over 16 amino acids. From germline, CDR1 is MGHDK and CDR2 SYGVNS. Unmatched junction bases numbered 11, after V lost 1 base and J lost 6 bases.

The V call is TRBV2, the J call TRBJ1-2, with D uncertain. V was pared by 9 bases and J by 0 bases, with 8 bases between. The CDR3 loop spans 12 amino acids. The V gene's germline CDR1 is SNHLY and CDR2 FYNNEI. The CDR3 DNA follows: TGTGCCAGTCAGGAAGCTAACTATGGCTACACCTTC. Protein: CASQEANYGYTF.

V and J are TRBV20-1 and TRBJ2-7; D not certain. CDR3 length equals 10 residues. The V gene lost 3 bases and the J gene lost 3 bases, with 3 bases spanning the gap. Germline V gene sequence: CDR1 DFQATT, CDR2 SNEGSKA (reference sequence). The CDR3, as DNA: TGCAGTGCTAGGGTCTACGAGCAGTACTTC. Its translation is CSARVYEQYF.

In this sample, this clonotype turned up a few times. The chain carries TRBV6-5 and TRBJ2-1, with D unclear. The V gene's germline CDR1 is MNHEY and CDR2 SVGAGI. V lost 2 bases and J 0 bases, leaving 5 bases between the germline ends. The CDR3 is made up of 14 amino acids. DNA for the CDR3: TGTGCCAGCAGTTACCTGAGCTCCTACAATGAGCAGTTCTTC. This gives the protein CASSYLSSYNEQFF.

The V call is TRBV29-1, the J call TRBJ2-3, with no clear D. Trimming stripped 1 base from V and 6 bases from J, with 11 bases between. This CDR3 is 13 amino acids long. Germline V gives CDR1 SQVTM, CDR2 ANQGSEA. CDR3: CSVEGAPLDTQYF. CDR3 in DNA: TGCAGCGTTGAAGGGGCACCGCTGGATACGCAGTATTTT.

The sample holds many counts of this clonotype. CDR3 coding DNA: TGCAGTGCTAGCCCCCTGGGGATTTCTAGCACAGATACGCAGTATTTT. This encodes CSASPLGISSTDTQYF. The rearrangement uses TRBV20-1 and TRBJ2-3; D remains ambiguous. The CDR3 has 16 amino acids. The V and J ends lost 3 bases and 0 bases respectively, with 16 bases between them. Looked up from germline, CDR1 is DFQATT and CDR2 is SNEGSKA (reference sequence).

There are a few counts of this clonotype. The J gene is TRBJ1-1, the V gene TRBV24-1, with D unresolved. The CDR3 is made up of 13 amino acids. V was trimmed by 2 bases and J by 0 bases, leaving 3 bases between them. Looked up from germline, CDR1 is KGHDR and CDR2 is SFDVKD. CDR3 bases: TGTGCCACCAGTGATTCTCTGAACACTGAAGCTTTCTTT. It translates to CATSDSLNTEAFF.

CDR3 residues: CASFWGLAFGTDTQYF. As DNA, the CDR3 is TGCGCCAGCTTCTGGGGGCTAGCGTTTGGCACAGATACGCAGTATTTT. V and J are TRBV5-1 and TRBJ2-3; D may be TRBD1 or TRBD2 (6 bases each). From germline, CDR1 is SGHRS and CDR2 YFSETQ. V shed 7 bases and J shed 1 base, with 19 bases lying between them. CDR3 size: 16 residues.